A selection of T cell receptor beta chains follows, all from one sample in a study of Ad26.COV2.S vaccination and SARS-CoV-2 variants. Profiling relied on immunoSEQ multiplex PCR, and the TCRdb table lists in-frame clones only, not all of them. The sample has about 350,000 clones, approximately 90% seen once. Specimen: peripheral blood, collected in a trial of Ad26.COV2.S vaccine versus placebo. The origin of the receptors is a person aged 18-60 years who received the Ad26.COV2.S COVID-19 vaccine or a placebo. The CDR3 runs from the conserved cysteine through the conserved F or W. Each record gives: D gene, V gene, CDR3 length, J gene, clone size, CDR3 DNA, CDR3 protein. A D gene is named only where the DNA matches it firmly. For some rows the clone size is stated as once, few or many, or as a class when expanded; others skip it.

d_gene: .; v_gene: TRBV5-4; len: 14; j_gene: TRBJ2-5; abundance: .; CDR3nt: TGTGCCAGCAGCAGGGCCCGAAGGGGGGAGACCCAGTACTTC; CDR3aa: CASSRARRGETQYF
d_gene: .; v_gene: TRBV5-1; len: 15; j_gene: TRBJ2-6; abundance: .; CDR3nt: TGCGCCAGCAGTTCGGGTTCCTCTGGGGCCAACGTCCTGACTTTC; CDR3aa: CASSSGSSGANVLTF
d_gene: .; v_gene: TRBV6-4; len: 15; j_gene: TRBJ2-3; abundance: .; CDR3nt: TGTGCCAGCAGTCTGCTGGTCGGCGGTACAGATACGCAGTATTTT; CDR3aa: CASSLLVGGTDTQYF
d_gene: .; v_gene: TRBV10-1; len: 16; j_gene: TRBJ2-7; abundance: .; CDR3nt: TGCGCCAGCAGTGAGAGGCGACTACCGAGCTCCTACGAGCAGTACTTC; CDR3aa: CASSERRLPSSYEQYF
d_gene: TRBD2; v_gene: TRBV7-9; len: 19; j_gene: TRBJ2-3; abundance: .; CDR3nt: TGTGCCAGCAGCCGACCTCTTGGCGGGGGATTGAGTATGACAGATACGCAGTATTTT; CDR3aa: CASSRPLGGGLSMTDTQYF
d_gene: .; v_gene: TRBV28; len: 15; j_gene: TRBJ2-1; abundance: .; CDR3nt: TGTGCCAGCAGTCCCCCCGGGAGCAACCGACCCGGGCAGTTCTTC; CDR3aa: CASSPPGSNRPGQFF
d_gene: TRBD2; v_gene: TRBV5-6; len: 14; j_gene: TRBJ2-7; abundance: .; CDR3nt: TGTGCCAGCAGCCCTGGCGGGAGCCGGTACGAGCAGTACTTC; CDR3aa: CASSPGGSRYEQYF
d_gene: TRBD1; v_gene: TRBV28; len: 16; j_gene: TRBJ2-3; abundance: .; CDR3nt: TGTGCCAGCAGTGAGATACAGGGGGCAAGTACAGATACGCAGTATTTT; CDR3aa: CASSEIQGASTDTQYF
d_gene: .; v_gene: TRBV5-6; len: 17; j_gene: TRBJ2-2; abundance: .; CDR3nt: TGTGCCAGCAGCTTGGGCGGGGTGAGGGGGAACACCGGGGAGCTGTTTTTT; CDR3aa: CASSLGGVRGNTGELFF
d_gene: .; v_gene: TRBV7-9; len: 11; j_gene: TRBJ2-5; abundance: .; CDR3nt: TGTGCCAGCAGCTTCTCAGAGACCCAGTACTTC; CDR3aa: CASSFSETQYF
d_gene: .; v_gene: TRBV12-3/TRBV12-4; len: 13; j_gene: TRBJ1-2; abundance: .; CDR3nt: TGTGCCAGCAGTTTCTTGGAGGGCGCAGGCTACACCTTC; CDR3aa: CASSFLEGAGYTF
d_gene: .; v_gene: TRBV6-1; len: 20; j_gene: TRBJ1-6; abundance: .; CDR3nt: TGTGCCAGCAGTGAAGGTACCAACACAGCCCAGAGCTCCTATAATTCACCCCTCCACTTT; CDR3aa: CASSEGTNTAQSSYNSPLHF
d_gene: TRBD2; v_gene: TRBV28; len: 14; j_gene: TRBJ2-3; abundance: .; CDR3nt: TGTGCCAGCAGTTTCCAAGGGACTAGCGGTACGCAGTATTTT; CDR3aa: CASSFQGTSGTQYF
d_gene: .; v_gene: TRBV7-6; len: 15; j_gene: TRBJ2-7; abundance: .; CDR3nt: TGTGCCAGCAGCTTAGTAACAGCATTTTCCTACGAGCAGTACTTC; CDR3aa: CASSLVTAFSYEQYF
d_gene: .; v_gene: TRBV9; len: 14; j_gene: TRBJ1-2; abundance: .; CDR3nt: TGTGCCAGCAGCGTAGACGACAGCAATCTTGGCTACACCTTC; CDR3aa: CASSVDDSNLGYTF
d_gene: .; v_gene: TRBV18; len: 13; j_gene: TRBJ1-1; abundance: few; CDR3nt: TGTGCCAGCTCACCAAGACAGGACACTGAAGCTTTCTTT; CDR3aa: CASSPRQDTEAFF
d_gene: .; v_gene: TRBV28; len: 13; j_gene: TRBJ2-7; abundance: .; CDR3nt: TGTGCCAGCAGTTTAAGGCAGGCCTACGAGCAGTACTTC; CDR3aa: CASSLRQAYEQYF
d_gene: .; v_gene: TRBV6-6; len: 13; j_gene: TRBJ2-3; abundance: .; CDR3nt: TGTGCCAGCAGTTATCAGGGGCAAGATACGCAGTATTTT; CDR3aa: CASSYQGQDTQYF
d_gene: .; v_gene: TRBV28; len: 20; j_gene: TRBJ1-4; abundance: .; CDR3nt: TGTGCCAGCAGTACCCAGTTTACGGTTTCGGGACGCACGGCTAATGAAAAACTGTTTTTT; CDR3aa: CASSTQFTVSGRTANEKLFF
d_gene: TRBD1; v_gene: TRBV9; len: 15; j_gene: TRBJ1-5; abundance: .; CDR3nt: TGTGCCAGCAGCATGGGACAGGGTTCTGGACAGCCCCAGCATTTT; CDR3aa: CASSMGQGSGQPQHF
d_gene: .; v_gene: TRBV7-9; len: 19; j_gene: TRBJ2-3; abundance: once; CDR3nt: TGTGCCAGCAGCCCCGCGTGGTTGAGGGGGGCGAAGCGCACAGATACGCAGTATTTT; CDR3aa: CASSPAWLRGAKRTDTQYF
d_gene: .; v_gene: TRBV7-2; len: 17; j_gene: TRBJ2-3; abundance: .; CDR3nt: TGTGCCAGCAGCTTAGATAATCCCTACCGGAGCACAGATACGCAGTATTTT; CDR3aa: CASSLDNPYRSTDTQYF
d_gene: .; v_gene: TRBV15; len: 15; j_gene: TRBJ1-4; abundance: .; CDR3nt: TGTGCCACCAGCCGACAGGCCTCAACTAATGAAAAACTGTTTTTT; CDR3aa: CATSRQASTNEKLFF
d_gene: TRBD1; v_gene: TRBV7-2; len: 15; j_gene: TRBJ1-5; abundance: .; CDR3nt: TGTGCCAGCAGCTCGCCGGGACAGCTAAATCAGCCCCAGCATTTT; CDR3aa: CASSSPGQLNQPQHF
d_gene: TRBD1; v_gene: TRBV4-1; len: 20; j_gene: TRBJ1-2; abundance: many; CDR3nt: TGCGCCAGCAGCCAAGAACTGGCCGGACAGGGGGAATTTAGGAACTATGGCTACACCTTC; CDR3aa: CASSQELAGQGEFRNYGYTF
d_gene: .; v_gene: TRBV25-1; len: 13; j_gene: TRBJ2-7; abundance: .; CDR3nt: TGTGCCAGCAGTGTAGGGCAGGTCGACGAGCAGTACTTC; CDR3aa: CASSVGQVDEQYF
d_gene: .; v_gene: TRBV5-4; len: 15; j_gene: TRBJ2-7; abundance: few; CDR3nt: TGTGCCAGCAGCGTTGGGTCGACGTCCCCCTACGAGCAGTACTTC; CDR3aa: CASSVGSTSPYEQYF
d_gene: TRBD1; v_gene: TRBV27; len: 15; j_gene: TRBJ1-5; abundance: .; CDR3nt: TGTGCCAGCAGTTTAATACAGGGGGGAAATCAGCCCCAGCATTTT; CDR3aa: CASSLIQGGNQPQHF
d_gene: .; v_gene: TRBV6-5; len: 14; j_gene: TRBJ1-1; abundance: .; CDR3nt: TGTGCCAGCAGTTACTTTAGGGGACACGATGAAGCTTTCTTT; CDR3aa: CASSYFRGHDEAFF
d_gene: .; v_gene: TRBV27; len: 14; j_gene: TRBJ1-5; abundance: .; CDR3nt: TGTGCCAGCAGTTTATCCCGGCAGGGGCAGCCCCAGCATTTT; CDR3aa: CASSLSRQGQPQHF
d_gene: TRBD2; v_gene: TRBV3-1/TRBV3-2; len: 19; j_gene: TRBJ2-7; abundance: .; CDR3nt: TGTGCCAGCAGCCAAAGGGCTAGCGGGAAATCCCCGAGCTCCTACGAGCAGTACTTC; CDR3aa: CASSQRASGKSPSSYEQYF
d_gene: .; v_gene: TRBV12-3/TRBV12-4; len: 13; j_gene: TRBJ2-2; abundance: .; CDR3nt: TGTGCCAGCAGTTTAGCGAGGAAGGGGGAGCTGTTTTTT; CDR3aa: CASSLARKGELFF
d_gene: .; v_gene: TRBV4-2; len: 16; j_gene: TRBJ1-2; abundance: .; CDR3nt: TGTGCCAGCAGCCAAGAGAGCGGCGTCGTTAACTATGGCTACACCTTC; CDR3aa: CASSQESGVVNYGYTF
d_gene: .; v_gene: TRBV7-9; len: 11; j_gene: TRBJ2-1; abundance: .; CDR3nt: TGTGCCAGCAGCCCAGGATACGAGCAGTTCTTC; CDR3aa: CASSPGYEQFF
d_gene: .; v_gene: TRBV27; len: 13; j_gene: TRBJ1-5; abundance: .; CDR3nt: TGTGCCAGCAGTCGAAGTGGCAATCAGCCCCAGCATTTT; CDR3aa: CASSRSGNQPQHF
d_gene: .; v_gene: TRBV9; len: 13; j_gene: TRBJ2-7; abundance: .; CDR3nt: TGTGCCAGCAGCCGGACTGGTTCCTACGAGCAGTACTTC; CDR3aa: CASSRTGSYEQYF
d_gene: .; v_gene: TRBV4-2; len: 17; j_gene: TRBJ1-3; abundance: .; CDR3nt: TGTGCCAGCAGCCAAGAATTCGGGGGTTCGAGAGGAAACACCATATATTTT; CDR3aa: CASSQEFGGSRGNTIYF
d_gene: TRBD1; v_gene: TRBV18; len: 20; j_gene: TRBJ1-1; abundance: many; CDR3nt: TGTGCCAGCTCACGCCGACCGCGGACCCGGGACAGTGTTATGAACACTGAAGCTTTCTTT; CDR3aa: CASSRRPRTRDSVMNTEAFF
d_gene: TRBD1; v_gene: TRBV6-5; len: 13; j_gene: TRBJ2-7; abundance: .; CDR3nt: TGTGCCAGCAGGAACAGGGGGATGGGCGAGCAGTACTTC; CDR3aa: CASRNRGMGEQYF
d_gene: .; v_gene: TRBV18; len: 11; j_gene: TRBJ1-1; abundance: once; CDR3nt: TGTGCCAGCTCACCGGAAAGGGAAGCTTTCTTT; CDR3aa: CASSPEREAFF
d_gene: .; v_gene: TRBV5-4; len: 15; j_gene: TRBJ2-7; abundance: .; CDR3nt: TGTGCCAGCAGCTTGGTGGGGCAGGGATTCCGCGAGCAGTACTTC; CDR3aa: CASSLVGQGFREQYF
d_gene: .; v_gene: TRBV5-4; len: 17; j_gene: TRBJ2-2; abundance: .; CDR3nt: TGTGCCAGCAGCTTGTCTTGGCAGGCAACGAACACCGGGGAGCTGTTTTTT; CDR3aa: CASSLSWQATNTGELFF
d_gene: .; v_gene: TRBV13; len: 12; j_gene: TRBJ2-3; abundance: .; CDR3nt: TGTGCCAGCAGCAGAACAGGGCAGGGGCAGTATTTT; CDR3aa: CASSRTGQGQYF
d_gene: TRBD1; v_gene: TRBV19; len: 14; j_gene: TRBJ2-7; abundance: .; CDR3nt: TGTGCCAGTAGCGCCGGGACAGGGGACTACGAGCAGTACTTC; CDR3aa: CASSAGTGDYEQYF
d_gene: TRBD1; v_gene: TRBV9; len: 17; j_gene: TRBJ2-4; abundance: .; CDR3nt: TGTGCCAGCAGCGGTAGACAGGGGGCATGGGCCAAAAACATTCAGTACTTC; CDR3aa: CASSGRQGAWAKNIQYF
d_gene: .; v_gene: TRBV5-1; len: 13; j_gene: TRBJ2-5; abundance: .; CDR3nt: TGCGCCAGCAGAAACGACCTCCAAGAGACCCAGTACTTC; CDR3aa: CASRNDLQETQYF
d_gene: .; v_gene: TRBV27; len: 17; j_gene: TRBJ1-6; abundance: .; CDR3nt: TGTGCCAGCAGTAAACGACAGGATAGCTCCTATAATTCACCCCTCCACTTT; CDR3aa: CASSKRQDSSYNSPLHF
d_gene: TRBD2; v_gene: TRBV10-3; len: 15; j_gene: TRBJ2-5; abundance: .; CDR3nt: TGTGCCACGAGGCCGGGACTAGCGGGAGCAGAGACCCAGTACTTC; CDR3aa: CATRPGLAGAETQYF
d_gene: .; v_gene: TRBV12-2; len: 19; j_gene: TRBJ2-1; abundance: once; CDR3nt: TGTGCAAGTCGCTTAGCTACGTATTACAGGGTCGGGGGGGAAAATGAGCAGTTCTTC; CDR3aa: CASRLATYYRVGGENEQFF
d_gene: .; v_gene: TRBV9; len: 15; j_gene: TRBJ2-1; abundance: .; CDR3nt: TGTGCCAGCAGCGTAGATCATAGCGGTAACAATGAGCAGTTCTTC; CDR3aa: CASSVDHSGNNEQFF
d_gene: .; v_gene: TRBV11-2; len: 16; j_gene: TRBJ2-3; abundance: .; CDR3nt: TGTGCCAGCAGCTTGATAGGGGCTGGTGGCACAGATACGCAGTATTTT; CDR3aa: CASSLIGAGGTDTQYF
d_gene: .; v_gene: TRBV6-4; len: 14; j_gene: TRBJ2-7; abundance: .; CDR3nt: TGTGCCAGCAAGGAGGACGAGGGCTCCTACGAGCAGTACTTC; CDR3aa: CASKEDEGSYEQYF
d_gene: .; v_gene: TRBV27; len: 17; j_gene: TRBJ1-2; abundance: once; CDR3nt: TGTGCCAGCAGTTTATCATGGCTCACAGGGAAGGGTGGTGGCTACACCTTC; CDR3aa: CASSLSWLTGKGGGYTF
d_gene: TRBD2; v_gene: TRBV9; len: 18; j_gene: TRBJ2-1; abundance: .; CDR3nt: TGTGCCAGCAGCGTAGGTCTCGGGACTAGCGGGGGGTACAATGAGCAGTTCTTC; CDR3aa: CASSVGLGTSGGYNEQFF
d_gene: TRBD1; v_gene: TRBV7-9; len: 14; j_gene: TRBJ2-1; abundance: once; CDR3nt: TGTGCCAGCAGACATGACAGGGCGGAAGGTGAGCAGTTCTTC; CDR3aa: CASRHDRAEGEQFF
d_gene: .; v_gene: TRBV28; len: 13; j_gene: TRBJ2-7; abundance: .; CDR3nt: TGTGCCAGCAGTGGACCGACTGGGTACGAGCAGTACTTC; CDR3aa: CASSGPTGYEQYF
d_gene: .; v_gene: TRBV5-6; len: 11; j_gene: TRBJ2-7; abundance: .; CDR3nt: TGTGCCAGCAGCTGGGGCCGCGAGCAGTACTTC; CDR3aa: CASSWGREQYF
d_gene: .; v_gene: TRBV7-6; len: 14; j_gene: TRBJ2-7; abundance: .; CDR3nt: TGTGCCAGCAGCTTAGTAGGGCAGCCCTACGAGCAGTACTTC; CDR3aa: CASSLVGQPYEQYF
d_gene: .; v_gene: TRBV5-1; len: 14; j_gene: TRBJ2-7; abundance: .; CDR3nt: TGCGCCAGCCATTACCCGGGACGGAACTACGAGCAGTACTTC; CDR3aa: CASHYPGRNYEQYF